The entry below gives a single T cell receptor beta chain sequence along with its context. The sample belongs to a study of regulatory T cells in long-lasting Graves disease. The sample's time point: newly diagnosed GD, antithyroid drugs for less than 3 months. The authors made the TCR library using RNA they extracted from PBMCs. Germline CDR1 and CDR2: MDHEN and SYDVKM. Trimming pared 2 bases from V and 10 bases from J, leaving 14 bases between. CDR3 length equals 13 residues. The TCR beta library used iRepertoire HTBI primers with Arm-PCR amplification of CDR3. TCRdb redid the calling of the multiplex PCR reads with MiXCR, one entry per CDR3 protein. The sample records more than 300,000 distinct CDR3 sequences, around 15% being singletons. The sample was also reused in another study, on T cells in Graves' hyperthyroidism and ophthalmopathy. In that study: The study defined stable Graves' hyperthyroidism as no ophthalmopathy progression within 18 months.

This chain connects TRBV28 to TRBJ1-1; D is possibly TRBD1 (6 bases). This specimen was peripheral blood mononuclear cells (PBMCs), taken at new diagnosis, from a patient treated with antithyroid drugs. The receptor was isolated from a woman aged 18-30 years with Graves disease. The CDR3 sequence: CASSLPGANGAFF. DNA for the CDR3: TGTGCCAGCAGTTTACCGGGGGCGAACGGAGCTTTCTTT.